The clone carrying this TCR beta chain was observed a few times. This record belongs to a study of patients and donors after allogeneic stem cell transplantation. Via MiXCR, TCRdb re-called the RT-PCR reads, giving one row per CDR3 protein. The sample holds approximately 200,000 distinct CDR3 sequences, 35% to 45% seen once. Looked up from germline, CDR1 is ENHRY and CDR2 is SYGVKD. J was trimmed by 7 bases and V by 2 bases; bases with no gene match: 7. This CDR3 spans 16 amino acids. The sample consisted of blood, either unsorted or a sorted T cell fraction (not recorded which). The chain employs TRBV10-3 and TRBJ2-1, with 11 bases that match TRBD2. This TCR was sampled from a human donor who was either an allogeneic HSCT recipient or a stem cell or donor lymphocyte infusion donor (not recorded which). It is not recorded whose cells these are; they may come from a transplant donor. Here the CDR3 DNA reads TGTGCCATCAGTGAGGGTCTAGCGGGGGGCGAAAATGAGCAGTTCTTC. The encoded protein is CAISEGLAGGENEQFF.